The entry that follows covers one T cell receptor (beta chain) sequence. Its antigen is unknown. TCR beta CDR3 regions were amplified from RNA. The HTBI primer set was used in a first-round RT-PCR of the TCR CDR3. MiXCR was run by TCRdb on the multiplex PCR reads, yielding one entry per CDR3 protein. The table records approximately 98,000 distinct CDR3 sequences, roughly 39% of them present only once. The data are from a study of T cells in Graves' hyperthyroidism and ophthalmopathy. Whole-study findings and limits: Most thyroid clonotypes that were expanded above 0.001 also turned up in blood.

When ophthalmopathy did not progress within 18 months, Graves' hyperthyroidism was considered stable. Patients between 18 and 65 years old had hyperthyroidism, newly diagnosed and lasting under 2 months. Clinicians diagnosed patients from clinical symptoms, serum thyroxine and TRAb, thyroid ultrasound and orbital computed tomography. The CDR3 loop spans 14 amino acids. CDR1 DFQATT and CDR2 SNEGSKA come from the germline V gene (reference sequence). The V segment lost 3 bases and the J segment 5 bases; nucleotides outside the gene matches: 6. This TCR derives from a woman between 25 and 40 years old with Graves' hyperthyroidism. Sample: peripheral blood or thyroid tissue (not recorded which). V usage is TRBV20-1 and J usage is TRBJ2-5; TRBD1 agrees at 10 bases. The CDR3 sequence is CSASPGTGDETQYF. In DNA form, the CDR3 reads TGCAGTGCTAGTCCCGGGACAGGGGATGAGACCCAGTACTTC.